This paragraph reports one TCR beta chain. The data were taken from a study of T cell changes during pregnancy in multiple sclerosis. Repertoires were generated with immunoSEQ multiplex PCR, while TCRdb's copy carries only in-frame clones and drops some. Seen here are several thousand clones, about 89% observed once, and the top ten hold about 5.2%. Germline CDR1 reads SGHTA; CDR2 reads FQGNSA. The germline V and J ends were trimmed by 6 bases and 2 bases, with 8 bases remaining between them. The CDR3 contains 14 residues. The clonotype originates from a female donor in good health, enrolled as a control in a pregnancy study. This chain uses TRBV7-2 with TRBJ2-6; no clear D. The sequences come from CD8+ T cells from peripheral blood mononuclear cells, collected in the first trimester of pregnancy. CDR3 amino acids: CASSDLTGANVLTF. The CDR3 nucleotides are TGTGCCAGCAGTGACTTAACTGGGGCCAACGTCCTGACTTTC.